These 12 T cell receptor beta chains were sequenced from one sample in a study of radiation and T cells in renal cell carcinoma. Clones were sequenced by immunoSEQ multiplex PCR, and TCRdb holds only the in-frame ones, with some missing. The sample consists of roughly 75,000 clones, 82% of them appearing once. Time point here: blood 2 weeks post-SBRT. Noted treatment: 15 Gy SBRT to primary tumor, nephrectomy 4 weeks later. Here the sequenced sample was blood, taken from a patient whose treatment included radiotherapy and nephrectomy. The receptors stem from a man aged 55 to 70 with renal cell carcinoma.

The V gene is TRBV5-5, the J gene TRBJ2-3; D gene unclear. Germline V gene lookup returns CDR1 SGHKS and CDR2 YYEKEE (reference sequence). The CDR3 consists of 14 residues. V shed 2 bases and J shed 1 base, with 8 bases lying between them. The DNA for the CDR3 is TGTGCCAGCAGCTTAGATCTCCGCACAGATACGCAGTATTTT. Encoded protein: CASSLDLRTDTQYF.

The V gene is TRBV6-5, the J gene TRBJ1-1; D remains ambiguous. V lost 6 bases, J lost 5 bases, and 16 bases lay in between. Germline loops: CDR1 MNHEY, CDR2 SVGAGI. CDR3 length equals 14 residues. CDR3 nucleotide sequence: TGTGCCAGCAGGCTAAGTCCCGGGGTTACTGAAGCTTTCTTT. It is translated as CASRLSPGVTEAFF.

The rearrangement uses TRBV7-9 and TRBJ1-2, with D tentatively TRBD1 (5 bases). There are 15 residues in the CDR3. Germline CDR1 and CDR2: SEHNR and FQNEAQ (reference sequence). The V and J ends lost 8 bases and 4 bases respectively, with 20 bases between them. The CDR3 nucleotides read TGTGCCAGCGGGTCGGGACTGACGGACGGCTATGGCTACACCTTC. This codes for CASGSGLTDGYGYTF.

The chain links TRBV2 to TRBJ2-5, with 7 bases lining up with TRBD1. Germline loops: CDR1 SNHLY, CDR2 FYNNEI. The CDR3 spans 12 residues. V was clipped by 6 bases and J by 13 bases; unmatched bases: 11. DNA of the CDR3: TGTGCCAGCAGGATGGACAGGCCAGGCCTGTACTTC. Protein sequence: CASRMDRPGLYF. Full variable domain (remainder filled in from reference TRBV2 and TRBJ2-5): EPEVTQTPSHQVTQMGQEVILRCVPISNHLYFYWYRQILGQKVEFLVSFYNNEISEKSEIFDDQFSVERPDGSNFTLKIRSTKLEDSAMYFCASRMDRPGLYFGPGTRLLVL.

The chain carries TRBV27 and TRBJ2-1; weak D call: TRBD2 (5 bases). Trimming cost V 5 bases and J 6 bases, with 17 bases left between them. The germline gives CDR1 MNHEY, CDR2 SMNVEV (reference sequence). The CDR3 has 15 amino acids. The CDR3 DNA is TGTGCCAGCAGTCCCCGGCGGGCCAAAGGCAATGAGCAGTTCTTC. Translated: CASSPRRAKGNEQFF.

In DNA, the CDR3 is TGCAGCGTTGAAGCAGGTAGAAACACCGGGGAGCTGTTTTTT. It specifies CSVEAGRNTGELFF. The V call is TRBV29-1, the J call TRBJ2-2, with D hard to call. V was trimmed by 1 base and J by 2 bases, leaving 8 bases between them. The CDR3 spans 14 residues. Germline V lookup: CDR1 SQVTM, CDR2 ANQGSEA.

The chain recombines TRBV28 with TRBJ2-3; TRBD2 aligns across 7 bases. Germline CDR1 reads MDHEN; CDR2 reads SYDVKM. Losses at the gene ends were 6 bases for V and 0 bases for J; bases not matched to a gene: 6. This CDR3 contains 15 residues. In DNA, the CDR3 is TGTGCCAGCAGGGGGTCTAGCGGTAGCACAGATACGCAGTATTTT. Amino acids: CASRGSSGSTDTQYF.

This clone appeared once. V usage is TRBV5-1 and J usage is TRBJ1-1; 7 bases map to TRBD1. V shed 4 bases, J shed 1 base, and the junction held 7 bases outside the gene matches. The CDR3 runs to 15 residues. The germline V gene has CDR1 SGHRS and CDR2 YFSETQ. The CDR3 here is CASSLEGQSNTEAFF. The CDR3 DNA reads TGCGCCAGCAGCCTTGAGGGACAGTCGAACACTGAAGCTTTCTTT.

The rearrangement uses TRBV6-1 and TRBJ2-7; D not resolved. CDR1 is MNHNS, CDR2 SASEGT, per germline. The CDR3 totals 13 residues. Trimming shortened V by 4 bases and J by 1 base, and 8 bases separated the two germline ends. CDR3 residues: CASSVGRSYEQYF. The CDR3 coding sequence is TGTGCCAGCAGTGTTGGCAGGTCCTACGAGCAGTACTTC.

The chain couples TRBV5-1 to TRBJ2-7; D might be TRBD1 (6 bases). This CDR3 spans 14 amino acids. V shed 3 bases and J shed 3 bases, with 13 bases lying between them. Germline-derived CDR1 and CDR2 are SGHRS and YFSETQ. CDR3 residues: CASSSTGTIYEQYF. Written as DNA, the CDR3 is TGCGCCAGCAGCTCTACAGGGACCATCTACGAGCAGTACTTC. The full variable domain, with the rest looked up from reference TRBV5-1 and TRBJ2-7, is KAGVTQTPRYLIKTRGQQVTLSCSPISGHRSVSWYQQTPGQGLQFLFEYFSETQRNKGNFPGRFSGRQFSNSRSEMNVSTLELGDSALYLCASSSTGTIYEQYFGPGTRLTVT.

The V call is TRBV7-2, the J call TRBJ1-2; possible D gene TRBD1, 5 bases. Trimming removed 5 bases from V and 0 bases from J, with 22 bases in between. Germline-derived CDR1 and CDR2 are SGHTA and FQGNSA. The CDR3 is 18 amino acids. The CDR3 spells CASSALGRFALANYGYTF. As DNA, the CDR3 is TGTGCCAGCAGCGCGTTGGGACGGTTCGCTTTAGCTAACTATGGCTACACCTTC. The whole variable domain, filled in from reference TRBV7-2 and TRBJ1-2, reads GAGVSQSPSNKVTEKGKDVELRCDPISGHTALYWYRQSLGQGLEFLIYFQGNSAPDKSGLPSDRFSAERTGGSVSTLTIQRTQQEDSAVYLCASSALGRFALANYGYTFGSGTRLTVV.

The CDR3 sequence: CASSPPLDQETQYF. The CDR3 region has the DNA TGTGCCAGCTCACCACCGTTAGACCAAGAGACCCAGTACTTC. The chain has TRBV18 and TRBJ2-5; D remains ambiguous. Germline V gives CDR1 KGHSH, CDR2 LQKENI. Trimming took 0 bases from V and 0 from J, leaving 5 bases between them. This CDR3 region has 14 residues.